The clone carrying this T cell receptor (beta chain) has only a few counts. As yet, its antigen is unknown. The data were obtained in a study of T cells in localized non-small cell lung cancer. Profiling relied on immunoSEQ multiplex PCR, and the TCRdb table lists in-frame clones only, not all of them. This table holds approximately 31,000 clones, approximately 80% found once. The study's findings and limits: Among the tissues sampled, uninvolved adjacent lung had the highest T cell clonality, above tumor. Within adjacent lung there appeared a median approximately 58 of the top 100 tumor clones.

Germline-derived CDR1 and CDR2 are MGHDK and SYGVNS. Trimming pared 4 bases from V and 3 bases from J, leaving 18 bases between. The CDR3 extends over 17 amino acids. Sequences were derived from peripheral blood, sampled before any cancer treatment. V and J are TRBV25-1 and TRBJ1-4; D is possibly TRBD1 (6 bases). This receptor was taken from an older male donor with stage II squamous cell lung carcinoma. The CDR3 loop is CASSGSGSGVSNEKLFF. CDR3 nucleotide sequence: TGTGCCAGCAGTGGCTCCGGATCAGGGGTATCTAATGAAAAACTGTTTTTT.